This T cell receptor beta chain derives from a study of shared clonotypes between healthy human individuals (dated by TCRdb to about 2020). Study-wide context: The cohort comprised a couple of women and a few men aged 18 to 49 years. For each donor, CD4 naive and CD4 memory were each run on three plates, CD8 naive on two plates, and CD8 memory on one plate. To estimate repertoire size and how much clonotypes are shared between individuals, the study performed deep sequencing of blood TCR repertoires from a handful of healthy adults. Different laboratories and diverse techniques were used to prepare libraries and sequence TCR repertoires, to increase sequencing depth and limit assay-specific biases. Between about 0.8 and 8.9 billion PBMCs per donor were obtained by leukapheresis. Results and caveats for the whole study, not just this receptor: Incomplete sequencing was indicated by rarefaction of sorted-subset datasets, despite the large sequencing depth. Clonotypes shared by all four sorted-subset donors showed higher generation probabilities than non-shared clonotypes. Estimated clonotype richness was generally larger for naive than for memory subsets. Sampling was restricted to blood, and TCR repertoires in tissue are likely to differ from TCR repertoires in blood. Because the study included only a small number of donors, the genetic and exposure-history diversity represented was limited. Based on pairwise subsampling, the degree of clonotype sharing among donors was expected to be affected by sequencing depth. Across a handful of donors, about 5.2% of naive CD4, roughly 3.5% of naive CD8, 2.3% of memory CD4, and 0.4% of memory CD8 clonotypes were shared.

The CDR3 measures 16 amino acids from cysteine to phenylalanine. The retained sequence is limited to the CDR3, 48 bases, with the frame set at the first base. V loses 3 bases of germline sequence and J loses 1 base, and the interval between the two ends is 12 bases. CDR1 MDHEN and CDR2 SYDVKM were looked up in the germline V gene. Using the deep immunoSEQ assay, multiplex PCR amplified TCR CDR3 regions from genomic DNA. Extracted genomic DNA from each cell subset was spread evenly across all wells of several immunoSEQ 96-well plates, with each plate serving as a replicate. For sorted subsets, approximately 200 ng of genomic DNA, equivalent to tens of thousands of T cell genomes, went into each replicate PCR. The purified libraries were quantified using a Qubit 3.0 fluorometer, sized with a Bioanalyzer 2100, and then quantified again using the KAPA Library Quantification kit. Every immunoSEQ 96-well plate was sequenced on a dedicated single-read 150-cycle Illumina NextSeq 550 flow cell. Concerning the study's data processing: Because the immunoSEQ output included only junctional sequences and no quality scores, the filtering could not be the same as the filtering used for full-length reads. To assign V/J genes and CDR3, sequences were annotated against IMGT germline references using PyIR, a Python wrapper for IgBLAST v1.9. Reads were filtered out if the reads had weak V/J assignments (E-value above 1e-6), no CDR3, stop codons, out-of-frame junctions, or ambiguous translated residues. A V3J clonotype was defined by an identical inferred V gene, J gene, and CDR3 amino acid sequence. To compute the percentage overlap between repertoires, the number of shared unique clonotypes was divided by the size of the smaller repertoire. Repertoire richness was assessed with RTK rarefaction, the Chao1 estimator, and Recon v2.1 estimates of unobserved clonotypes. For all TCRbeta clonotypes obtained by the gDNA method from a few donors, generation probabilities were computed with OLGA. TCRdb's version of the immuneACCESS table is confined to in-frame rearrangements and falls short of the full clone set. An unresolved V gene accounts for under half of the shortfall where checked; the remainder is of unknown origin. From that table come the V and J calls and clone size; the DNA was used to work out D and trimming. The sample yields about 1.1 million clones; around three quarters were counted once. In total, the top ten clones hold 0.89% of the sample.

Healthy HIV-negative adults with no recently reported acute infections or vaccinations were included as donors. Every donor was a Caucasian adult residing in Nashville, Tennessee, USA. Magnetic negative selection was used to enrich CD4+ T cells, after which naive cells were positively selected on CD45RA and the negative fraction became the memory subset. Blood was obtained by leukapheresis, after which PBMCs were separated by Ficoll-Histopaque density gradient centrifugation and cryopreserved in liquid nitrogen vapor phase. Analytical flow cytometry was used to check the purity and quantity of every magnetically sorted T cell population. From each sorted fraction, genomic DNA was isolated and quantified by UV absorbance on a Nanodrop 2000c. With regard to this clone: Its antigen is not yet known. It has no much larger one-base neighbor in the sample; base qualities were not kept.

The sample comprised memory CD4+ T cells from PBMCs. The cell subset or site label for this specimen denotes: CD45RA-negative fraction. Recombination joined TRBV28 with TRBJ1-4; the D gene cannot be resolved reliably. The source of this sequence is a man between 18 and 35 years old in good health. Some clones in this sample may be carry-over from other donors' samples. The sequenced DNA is TGTGCCAGCAGTTTGGTGGGGATTGGAACTAATGAAAAACTGTTTTTT. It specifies CASSLVGIGTNEKLFF.